A single sample is the source of the 12 T cell receptor beta chains below, sequenced in a study of OX40 agonist ivuxolimab in advanced cancers. Sequencing was performed with immunoSEQ multiplex PCR; in TCRdb, only in-frame clones are kept and a portion is missing. The sample consists of over 95,000 clones, roughly 90% of them appearing once. The starting material was CD4+ or CD8+ T cells sorted from blood, obtained in a trial of the OX40 agonist ivuxolimab. These receptors all come from an adult with an advanced solid tumor such as melanoma, head and neck, liver or kidney cancer.

The genes are TRBV4-3 and TRBJ2-7, with a weak D call TRBD1 (5 bases). V lost 0 bases and J 3 bases, leaving 12 bases between the germline ends. This CDR3 is built from 15 residues. Looked up from germline, CDR1 is LGHNA and CDR2 is YSLEER. The CDR3 DNA reads TGCGCCAGCAGCCAAGATTTACAGGTAGACTACGAGCAGTACTTC. This translates into CASSQDLQVDYEQYF.

The chain links TRBV6-1 to TRBJ1-3, with D perhaps TRBD1 (6 bases). V was shortened by 0 bases and J by 15 bases, with 12 bases between the two germline ends. This CDR3 has 12 residues. Looked up from germline, CDR1 is MNHNS and CDR2 is SASEGT. The DNA of the CDR3 is TGTGCCAGCAGTGAAGCTGGGACAATGGAATATTTT. Its translation: CASSEAGTMEYF.

This chain connects TRBV6-5 to TRBJ1-5; the D is unclear. Germline assignment: CDR1 MNHEY and CDR2 SVGAGI. This CDR3 has 13 residues. V was trimmed by 8 bases and J by 6 bases, leaving 14 bases between them. Here the CDR3 DNA reads TGTGCCAGCTCCCTGAGAGGAAGTCAGCCCCAGCATTTT. Protein: CASSLRGSQPQHF.

CDR3 nucleotides: TGCGCCAGCAGCTCGGATAACTCTGGAAACACCATATATTTT. Residues: CASSSDNSGNTIYF. V is TRBV5-1 and J is TRBJ1-3; D is ambiguous. The CDR3 has 14 amino acids. CDR1 and CDR2 (germline): SGHRS, YFSETQ. The V end lost 3 bases, the J end lost 0 bases, and 7 bases lay between the germline ends.

This chain uses TRBV7-2 with TRBJ2-1; maybe TRBD2 (6 bases). The CDR3 has 17 residues. Trimming took off 1 base at V and 4 bases at J, with 17 bases between the two ends. Germline CDR1 reads SGHTA; CDR2 reads FQGNSA. The CDR3 sequence: CASSLGRARDFYNEQFF. CDR3 in DNA: TGTGCCAGCAGCTTAGGGCGGGCAAGGGACTTTTACAATGAGCAGTTCTTC.

In this sample, this clone turned up a few times. A junction boundary mismatches the germline segment, possibly from a read error. The CDR3 loop reads CAWIESGRLF. CDR3 nucleotides: TGTGCCTGGATAGAAAGCGGGAGGCTCTTC. V gene TRBV30 combines with J gene TRBJ2-1; 9 positions agree with TRBD2. Germline V gene lookup returns CDR1 GTSNPN and CDR2 SVGIG (reference sequence). The CDR3 extends over 10 amino acids.

The gene calls are TRBV5-1 and TRBJ2-5; 7 bases align to TRBD1. This CDR3 has 13 residues. Losses at the gene ends were 7 bases for V and 3 bases for J; bases not matched to a gene: 6. The V gene's germline CDR1 is SGHRS and CDR2 YFSETQ. CDR3 in amino acids: CASSPQGEETQYF. The CDR3 bases are TGCGCCAGCTCCCCGCAGGGGGAAGAGACCCAGTACTTC.

The V call is TRBV7-9, the J call TRBJ2-5; D remains unclear. The end of the DNA fits TRBJ2-7 better, so the J call may be wrong. The germline V gene encodes CDR1 SEHNR and CDR2 FQNEAQ (reference sequence). This CDR3 has 13 amino acids. CDR3 nucleotide sequence: TGTGCCAGCAGCTTAGCGGGTCCCTACGAGCAGTACTTC. It is translated as CASSLAGPYEQYF.

The chain combines TRBV7-2 with TRBJ1-1; perhaps TRBD1 as D (6 bases). The V end was cut by 2 bases, the J end by 3 bases, with 13 bases between. Germline V gene sequence: CDR1 SGHTA, CDR2 FQGNSA. The CDR3 is 15 amino acids. The CDR3 sequence is CASSLSGGGHTEAFF. CDR3 sequence (DNA): TGTGCCAGCAGCTTATCGGGGGGCGGGCACACTGAAGCTTTCTTT.

The rearrangement links TRBV28 to TRBJ2-7; 7 bases are a match to TRBD1. V shed 8 bases, J shed 9 bases, and the junction held 10 bases outside the gene matches. The germline V gene has CDR1 MDHEN and CDR2 SYDVKM. CDR3 length: 12 residues. Written as DNA, the CDR3 is TGTGCCAGCGGGGAAGACAGGGTAGGGCAGTACTTC. The encoded protein is CASGEDRVGQYF. Looking up the rest from reference TRBV28 and TRBJ2-7 gives the full variable domain: DVKVTQSSRYLVKRTGEKVFLECVQDMDHENMFWYRQDPGLGLRLIYFSYDVKMKEKGDIPEGYSVSREKKERFSLILESASTNQTSMYLCASGEDRVGQYFGPGTRLTVT.

The V and J genes are TRBV28 and TRBJ1-3, with 9 bases lining up with TRBD1. The CDR3 covers 18 residues. CDR1 is MDHEN, CDR2 SYDVKM, per germline. V shed 0 bases and J 2 bases; nucleotides not matched to a gene: 8. The CDR3 loop reads CASSLWTLGQGTGNTIYF. CDR3 nucleotides: TGTGCCAGCAGTTTATGGACGTTGGGACAGGGTACTGGAAACACCATATATTTT. Complete variable domain (other parts from reference TRBV28 and TRBJ1-3): DVKVTQSSRYLVKRTGEKVFLECVQDMDHENMFWYRQDPGLGLRLIYFSYDVKMKEKGDIPEGYSVSREKKERFSLILESASTNQTSMYLCASSLWTLGQGTGNTIYFGEGSWLTVV.

This clone was counted once. The J gene is TRBJ2-1, the V gene TRBV6-5, with TRBD2 identical over 8 bases. J gave up 7 bases and V 6 bases, and 8 bases lay outside the gene matches. The CDR3 has 14 residues. Germline V CDR1 and CDR2: MNHEY, SVGAGI. CDR3 DNA sequence: TGTGCCAGCAGACCCTCGGGGGGGTGGAATGAGCAGTTCTTC. Protein product: CASRPSGGWNEQFF.